Given below is one T cell receptor beta chain in context. The antigen is unknown. TCRdb reanalysed the 5' RACE reads using MiXCR and keeps one entry per CDR3 protein. The data contain 550,000 to 700,000 distinct CDR3 sequences, roughly 18% of them singletons. The sample is drawn from a study of T-cell memory formation after mild COVID-19. Findings and limits, study-wide: Most CD4+ clones that shrank were in CM and EM, while CD8+ ones turned up in EMRA.

Germline-derived CDR1 and CDR2 are GTSNPN and SVGIG (reference sequence). Trimming removed 2 bases at V and 7 bases at J, with 15 bases between. This CDR3 has 13 amino acids. The chain couples TRBV30 to TRBJ2-7; D might be TRBD1 (5 bases). Sequencing was performed on PBMCs or a T cell subset sorted from them (not recorded which). This TCR was recovered from an adult woman who had mild COVID-19 (a few samples of this study predate the infection). Cell type and time point are not known. The CDR3 DNA follows: TGTGCCTGGAGTCGGCGACAGCCCGGGGAGCAGTACTTC. Encoded protein: CAWSRRQPGEQYF.